What follows are 3 T cell receptor beta chains derived from one specimen sequenced in a study of OX40 agonist ivuxolimab in advanced cancers. Repertoires were generated with immunoSEQ multiplex PCR, while TCRdb's copy carries only in-frame clones and drops some. The sample records 65,000 to 90,000 clones, almost 85% being singletons. The sample here was CD4+ or CD8+ T cells sorted from blood, taken in a trial of the OX40 agonist ivuxolimab. All receptors come from an adult with an advanced solid tumor such as melanoma, head and neck, liver or kidney cancer.

The rearrangement joins TRBV10-3 to TRBJ1-1; no reliable D call. The germline gives CDR1 ENHRY, CDR2 SYGVKD. The CDR3 is made up of 14 amino acids. Trimming took 7 bases from V and 1 from J, leaving 13 bases between them. The CDR3 DNA sequence: TGTGCCATCAATGATGCCCCGAAGAACACTGAAGCTTTCTTT. This translates into CAINDAPKNTEAFF.

This chain links TRBV2 with TRBJ1-5; D is unresolved. The CDR3 length is 14 residues. The V gene's germline CDR1 is SNHLY and CDR2 FYNNEI. V lost 2 bases, J lost 0 bases, and 5 bases lay in between. The CDR3 DNA reads TGTGCCAGCAGTGAACAGTATAGCAATCAGCCCCAGCATTTT. Translated: CASSEQYSNQPQHF.

This clone was counted once. This rearrangement joins TRBV9 to TRBJ1-3; D unclear. This CDR3 is 15 amino acids long. Germline V gene data show CDR1 as SGDLS and CDR2 as YYNGEE. V lost 0 bases, J lost 0 bases, and 7 bases lay in between. CDR3 coding DNA: TGTGCCAGCAGCGTAGACGGCCGCTCTGGAAACACCATATATTTT. Translation: CASSVDGRSGNTIYF.